The 11 T cell receptor beta chains below all came from one sample that was sequenced in a study of beta chain features in type 1 diabetes. Reverse transcribing all isolated RNA meant expressed TCRB transcripts were sequenced. This table comes from immunoSEQ multiplex PCR, and its TCRdb copy is limited to in-frame clones, with some not included. The sample lists fewer than 300,000 clones, around 9.9% occurring once. Regarding the study as a whole: Across all four CD4+ subsets, people with type 1 diabetes showed modestly shorter TCRB CDR3s.

No antigens are known for them. Material: naive CD4+ T cells from blood. The receptor set was obtained from a man aged 25 to 40 with type 1 diabetes.

The table lists this clone with a few counts. V usage is TRBV18 and J usage is TRBJ1-6; TRBD1 might be the D (6 bases). V lost 3 bases and J lost 0, with 6 bases in between. This CDR3 contains 15 residues. Per the germline V gene, CDR1 is KGHSH and CDR2 is LQKENI. The CDR3 is CASSPDSSYNSPLHF. The CDR3, as DNA: TGTGCCAGCTCACCGGACAGCTCCTATAATTCACCCCTCCACTTT.

Comment on this clone: In the same sample, other DNA sequences code for this CDR3. The CDR3 DNA follows: TGTGCCAGCTCCAGGAACACTGAAGCTTTCTTT. Its protein product is CASSRNTEAFF. The chain joins TRBV28 to TRBJ1-1; no firm D call. Trimming took 8 bases from V and 1 from J, leaving 5 bases between them. The length of the CDR3 is 11 residues. Germline V CDR1 and CDR2: MDHEN, SYDVKM.

This clone was counted a few times. Other DNA sequences in the same sample also yield this CDR3. The chain links TRBV18 to TRBJ1-1, with TRBD1 identical over 8 bases. The CDR3 runs 13 residues. CDR1 and CDR2 from the germline V gene are KGHSH and LQKENI. Trimming at V came to 3 bases and at J to 5 bases, leaving 2 bases not matched to a gene. CDR3 region: CASSPGQGTEAFF. The CDR3 bases are TGTGCCAGCTCACCTGGACAGGGAACTGAAGCTTTCTTT.

The chain couples TRBV5-1 to TRBJ2-5; possibly TRBD1 for D (5 bases). Germline assignment: CDR1 SGHRS and CDR2 YFSETQ. V was pared by 0 bases and J by 5 bases, with 11 bases between. CDR3 size: 14 residues. The CDR3 reads CASSLAGPGETQYF. The CDR3 region has the DNA TGCGCCAGCAGCTTGGCGGGCCCAGGGGAGACCCAGTACTTC.

This clone was observed a handful of times. The chain joins TRBV7-2 to TRBJ1-2, with 8 bases fitting TRBD1. This CDR3 region has 13 residues. The J segment lost 4 bases and the V segment lost 3 bases, leaving 1 base of the junction unmatched. Germline V gene lookup returns CDR1 SGHTA and CDR2 FQGNSA. DNA of the CDR3: TGTGCCAGCAGCTTCACAGGGGGCTATGGCTACACCTTC. This codes for CASSFTGGYGYTF.

This chain connects TRBV6-1 to TRBJ1-1; no clear D gene. CDR1 and CDR2 from the germline V gene are MNHNS and SASEGT. CDR3 size: 15 residues. The V and J ends lost 5 bases and 0 bases respectively, with 13 bases between them. CDR3 nucleotide sequence: TGTGCCAGCAGTCCTATGACCGGGATGAACACTGAAGCTTTCTTT. It codes for CASSPMTGMNTEAFF.

The CDR3 loop reads CASSRQHSGELFF. The CDR3 DNA reads as TGTGCCAGCAGCCGACAACACAGCGGGGAGCTGTTTTTT. This chain joins TRBV11-2 and TRBJ2-2, with D unclear. Germline CDR1 and CDR2: SGHAT and FQNNGV. The germline V and J ends were trimmed by 5 bases and 7 bases, with 11 bases remaining between them. This CDR3 comprises 13 residues.

This clone turned up a few times. The rearrangement joins TRBV2 to TRBJ1-5, with 9 bases aligning to TRBD1. Germline CDR1 is SNHLY and CDR2 is FYNNEI. This CDR3 comprises 16 residues. The V gene end was trimmed by 4 bases and the J gene end by 7 bases; junction bases not matched to a gene: 11. DNA for the CDR3: TGTGCCAGCAGTGCCCGACAGGGGGAAGGCCGCCAGCCCCAGCATTTT. This sequence encodes CASSARQGEGRQPQHF.

This clone occurred a few times. The genes are TRBV25-1 and TRBJ1-2; D unresolved. Germline CDR1 and CDR2: MGHDK and SYGVNS. Trimming took off 6 bases at V and 3 bases at J, with 5 bases between the two ends. This CDR3 has 11 residues. The CDR3 DNA follows: TGTGCCAGCAGACTCTACTATGGCTACACCTTC. The encoded protein is CASRLYYGYTF.

In this sample, this clone turned up a few times. V is TRBV5-5 and J is TRBJ2-2, with 10 bases aligning to TRBD2. Germline CDR1 reads SGHKS; CDR2 reads YYEKEE (reference sequence). This CDR3 is 16 amino acids long. With 4 bases clipped from V and 3 bases from J, the junction kept 6 bases outside the gene matches. CDR3 nucleotides: TGTGCCAGCAGCCTCAGCGGGGGGGCGGACACCGGGGAGCTGTTTTTT. This translates into CASSLSGGADTGELFF. Combining the CDR3 with reference TRBV5-5 and TRBJ2-2 gives the whole variable domain DAGVTQSPTHLIKTRGQQVTLRCSPISGHKSVSWYQQVLGQGPQFIFQYYEKEERGRGNFPDRFSARQFPNYSSELNVNALLLGDSALYLCASSLSGGADTGELFFGEGSRLTVL.

This clone came up a few times. The chain links TRBV7-9 to TRBJ2-1; tentatively, D is TRBD1 (6 bases). The CDR3 consists of 15 residues. In germline, CDR1 is SEHNR, CDR2 FQNEAQ (reference sequence). V gave up 2 bases and J gave up 8 bases, with 16 bases separating them. The CDR3 region is CASSLIQGRSDEQFF. CDR3 DNA: TGTGCCAGCAGCTTAATACAGGGTAGATCGGATGAGCAGTTCTTC.